A selection of T cell receptor beta chains follows, all from one sample in a study of blood T cells in healthy people across ages. TCRdb reprocessed the 5' RACE reads with MiXCR, giving one entry per CDR3 protein. The table has roughly 800,000 distinct CDR3 sequences, 20% to 30% seen once. The sample also formed part of further work on T cells of mothers and their children.

The specimen was blood. The receptors come from a boy between 10 and 17 years old in good health. Both conserved end residues are part of each CDR3. A D gene is named only where the DNA matches it firmly. Clone sizes are given selectively: once, few, many, or a class where the clone is expanded.

d_gene	len	j_gene	v_gene	abundance	CDR3aa	CDR3nt
.	13	TRBJ2-7	TRBV7-2	.	CASSLVKQGEGDF	TGTGCCAGCAGCTTAGTCAAGCAGGGAGAGGGTGACTTC
.	12	TRBJ2-1	TRBV4-3	.	CASSQGDNEQFF	TGCGCCAGCAGCCAAGGGGACAATGAGCAGTTCTTC
.	10	TRBJ2-5	TRBV20-1	few	CSATRETQYF	TGCAGTGCTACCAGAGAGACCCAGTACTTC
TRBD1	15	TRBJ1-6	TRBV7-2	.	CASSPNPQGGSPLHF	TGTGCCAGCAGCCCTAATCCGCAGGGGGGTTCACCCCTCCACTTT
TRBD1	17	TRBJ1-1	TRBV19	.	CASSIDLRGQLNTEAFF	TGTGCCAGTAGTATAGATCTAAGGGGACAGTTGAACACTGAAGCTTTCTTT
.	14	TRBJ2-7	TRBV10-3	.	CAISVVGGGSEQYF	TGTGCCATCAGTGTCGTGGGAGGGGGGAGCGAGCAGTACTTC
.	15	TRBJ2-5	TRBV27	.	CASSLEVRCQETQYF	TGTGCCAGCAGTTTAGAGGTCAGGTGCCAAGAGACCCAGTACTTC
.	14	TRBJ2-5	TRBV4-3	.	CASSQEMGPETQYF	TGCGCCAGCAGCCAAGAGATGGGCCCAGAGACCCAGTACTTC
.	15	TRBJ2-7	TRBV11-2	.	CASRGVREKAYEQYF	TGTGCCAGCAGAGGCGTCCGGGAGAAGGCCTACGAGCAGTACTTC
TRBD2	16	TRBJ2-5	TRBV7-2	once	CASSLSGGLYQATQYF	TGTGCCAGCAGCCTTAGCGGGGGCTTGTACCAAGCGACCCAGTACTTC
TRBD2	14	TRBJ2-7	TRBV7-2	few	CASRQGLASDEQYF	TGTGCCAGCAGGCAAGGACTAGCGAGCGACGAGCAGTACTTC
.	15	TRBJ2-2	TRBV19	once	CASFHPGEMAGELFF	TGTGCCAGTTTTCACCCCGGGGAGATGGCCGGGGAGCTGTTTTTT
TRBD2	15	TRBJ2-7	TRBV20-1	.	CSARELAGGTYEQYF	TGCAGTGCTAGAGAACTAGCGGGTGGGACCTACGAGCAGTACTTC
TRBD2	18	TRBJ2-7	TRBV20-1	.	CSAWRVDIAGGPIYEQYF	TGCAGTGCGTGGCGGGTGGATATAGCGGGAGGGCCGATATACGAGCAGTACTTC
TRBD1	17	TRBJ2-7	TRBV25-1	few	CASSDRKDRDQSYEQYF	TGTGCCAGCAGTGACAGGAAGGACAGGGACCAATCCTACGAGCAGTACTTC
.	16	TRBJ2-1	TRBV6-2/TRBV6-3	.	CASSYSLGGILREQFF	TGTGCCAGCAGCTACAGTTTAGGAGGCATACTACGGGAGCAGTTCTTC
TRBD2	14	TRBJ2-1	TRBV20-1	.	CSESTGRGITEQFF	TGCAGTGAGAGCACGGGGAGGGGTATCACTGAGCAGTTCTTC
TRBD2	14	TRBJ2-1	TRBV20-1	.	CSAPRAGDYNEQFF	TGCAGTGCTCCTCGAGCGGGGGATTACAATGAGCAGTTCTTC
TRBD1	15	TRBJ2-2	TRBV6-5	.	CASTQGTGRAGELFF	TGTGCCAGCACCCAAGGGACAGGGAGGGCCGGGGAGCTGTTTTTT
TRBD2	15	TRBJ2-3	TRBV28	few	CASTRLAGLTDTQYF	TGTGCCAGCACAAGACTAGCGGGACTCACAGATACGCAGTATTTT
TRBD1	13	TRBJ2-7	TRBV27	many	CASSSRDSYEQYF	TGTGCCAGCAGCTCCCGGGACAGCTACGAGCAGTACTTC
TRBD1	16	TRBJ1-5	TRBV20-1	.	CSAREAGTGTNQPQHF	TGCAGTGCTAGAGAAGCCGGGACAGGGACCAATCAGCCCCAGCATTTT
.	16	TRBJ2-1	TRBV28	.	CASSGISNGRGNEQFF	TGTGCCAGCAGTGGGATCTCCAACGGGAGAGGGAATGAGCAGTTCTTC
TRBD1	14	TRBJ2-3	TRBV29-1	.	CSVASGTGDDTQYF	TGCAGCGTTGCCTCCGGGACAGGGGACGATACGCAGTATTTT
.	17	TRBJ2-4	TRBV3-1	.	CASSQRLGLGAKNIQYF	TGTGCCAGCAGTCAACGACTGGGTCTGGGGGCCAAAAACATTCAGTACTTC
.	12	TRBJ1-2	TRBV29-1	.	CSVAMANYGYTF	TGCAGCGTTGCTATGGCTAACTATGGCTACACCTTC
TRBD2	16	TRBJ2-3	TRBV9	.	CASSVARGGASDTQYF	TGTGCCAGCAGCGTAGCTCGCGGGGGGGCATCAGATACGCAGTATTTT
.	13	TRBJ1-1	TRBV2	few	CASSAQANTEAFF	TGTGCCAGCAGTGCCCAGGCGAACACTGAAGCTTTCTTT
.	15	TRBJ2-7	TRBV2	few	CASSHTGTVNYEQYF	TGTGCCAGCAGCCACACAGGGACGGTTAACTACGAGCAGTACTTC
TRBD2	19	TRBJ2-1	TRBV7-2	few	CASSSGLAGKGPSYNEQFF	TGTGCCAGCAGCTCGGGACTAGCGGGAAAGGGGCCCTCCTACAATGAGCAGTTCTTC
.	13	TRBJ2-5	TRBV6-5	few	CASSFDRRETQYF	TGTGCCAGCAGTTTCGACCGGAGGGAGACCCAGTACTTC
.	12	TRBJ1-2	TRBV29-1	many	CSGYSGNNGYTF	TGCAGCGGTTACTCCGGGAACAATGGCTACACCTTC
TRBD1	15	TRBJ2-1	TRBV7-3	few	CASSSPGQGGHEQFF	TGTGCCAGCAGCTCCCCGGGACAGGGAGGTCATGAGCAGTTCTTC
TRBD1	15	TRBJ1-6	TRBV5-1	few	CASSSRDRADSPLHF	TGCGCCAGCAGCTCCCGGGACAGGGCTGATTCACCCCTCCACTTT
.	13	TRBJ2-3	TRBV20-1	once	CSASEGSTDTQYF	TGCAGTGCTAGTGAGGGGAGCACAGATACGCAGTATTTT
.	13	TRBJ1-1	TRBV12-3/TRBV12-4	few	CASSFVVNTEAFF	TGTGCCAGCAGTTTTGTTGTGAACACTGAAGCTTTCTTT
TRBD1	15	TRBJ1-4	TRBV12-3/TRBV12-4	.	CASSLPGQQGEKLFF	TGTGCCAGCAGTCTACCGGGCCAACAGGGGGAAAAACTGTTTTTT
.	12	TRBJ2-5	TRBV30	.	CAWSYREETQYF	TGTGCCTGGAGCTACAGGGAGGAGACCCAGTACTTC
.	15	TRBJ2-1	TRBV5-4	.	CASSQQTGSYNEQFF	TGTGCCAGCAGCCAACAGACAGGCTCCTACAATGAGCAGTTCTTC
.	15	TRBJ2-1	TRBV7-3	.	CASSSDGAGFPEQLF	TGTGCCAGCAGCTCCGATGGGGCAGGGTTCCCTGAGCAGCTCTTC
TRBD2	17	TRBJ2-7	TRBV23-1	few	CASTTSGRPGASYEQYF	TGCGCCAGCACGACTAGCGGGAGGCCCGGGGCCTCCTACGAGCAGTACTTC
TRBD1	16	TRBJ2-2	TRBV12-3/TRBV12-4	.	CASTIRQGGYTGELFF	TGTGCCAGCACCATAAGACAGGGGGGGTACACCGGGGAGCTGTTTTTT